Listed here are 26 T cell receptor beta chains from one sample, sequenced in a study of cytotoxic CD8 clonotypes in ibrutinib-treated CLL. Sequencing was performed with immunoSEQ multiplex PCR; in TCRdb, only in-frame clones are kept and a portion is missing. The data hold approximately 48,000 clones, with more than 45% observed a single time. This specimen was PBMCs, taken after 12 months of ibrutinib treatment. These TCRs come from a human donor with chronic lymphocytic leukemia.

The V call is TRBV18, the J call TRBJ2-7; D is perhaps TRBD2 (6 bases). The germline V gene has CDR1 KGHSH and CDR2 LQKENI. V was clipped by 10 bases and J by 0 bases, with 10 bases between them. The CDR3 is 12 residues long. The CDR3 nucleotides are TGTGCCACCTCGGACTACTCCTACGAGCAGTACTTC. As protein: CATSDYSYEQYF.

This clone came up once. The chain carries TRBV2 and TRBJ2-5; D is ambiguous. The germline gives CDR1 SNHLY, CDR2 FYNNEI. The germline V and J ends were trimmed by 4 bases and 4 bases, with 7 bases remaining between them. The CDR3 has 12 residues. DNA for the CDR3: TGTGCCAGCAGTGTTACGGGAGAGACCCAGTACTTC. It encodes CASSVTGETQYF.

Only one count was recorded for this clone. V gene TRBV15 combines with J gene TRBJ2-3; a possible D gene is TRBD1 (6 bases). Germline CDR1 LNHNV, CDR2 YYDKDF (reference sequence). CDR3 length: 16 residues. V was pared by 2 bases and J by 2 bases, with 14 bases between. This CDR3 is CATSRYRALDTDTQYF. The DNA of the CDR3 is TGTGCCACCAGCAGATACAGGGCTTTGGACACAGATACGCAGTATTTT.

The rearrangement joins TRBV5-1 to TRBJ2-1; D tentatively reads TRBD1 or TRBD2 (5 bases each). CDR1 and CDR2 (germline): SGHRS, YFSETQ. The CDR3 covers 13 residues. Trimming stripped 4 bases from V and 12 bases from J, with 17 bases between. This chain's CDR3 is CASSPGWGSRQFF. In DNA form, the CDR3 reads TGCGCCAGCAGCCCAGGGTGGGGGTCACGGCAGTTCTTC.

Only a few counts were recorded for this clone. The genes are TRBV30 and TRBJ1-6; 8 nucleotides align to TRBD1. V dropped 2 bases and J dropped 8; count of bases not matched to a gene: 2. The germline gives CDR1 GTSNPN, CDR2 SVGIG (reference sequence). There are 13 residues in the CDR3. The CDR3 loop reads CAWSPDRDSPLHF. The DNA of the CDR3 is TGTGCCTGGAGTCCGGACAGGGATTCACCCCTCCACTTT.

This clone was picked up one time. The chain employs TRBV5-1 and TRBJ2-7; 7 bases are a match to TRBD1. CDR1 and CDR2 (germline): SGHRS, YFSETQ. This CDR3 spans 15 amino acids. Losses at the gene ends were 4 bases for V and 2 bases for J; bases not matched to a gene: 9. The CDR3 here is CASSRGQETTYEQYF. The CDR3 DNA follows: TGCGCCAGCAGCCGCGGACAGGAGACGACCTACGAGCAGTACTTC.

This clone came up many times. The chain uses TRBV4-3 and TRBJ2-1, with a weak D call TRBD1 (6 bases). The germline gives CDR1 LGHNA, CDR2 YSLEER. V was cut by 7 bases and J by 6 bases, with 22 bases left in between. CDR3 length: 16 residues. Here the CDR3 reads CASTPLGAGGPNEQFF. The CDR3 nucleotides are TGCGCCAGCACTCCATTGGGGGCTGGGGGCCCCAATGAGCAGTTCTTC.

This clone is a singleton in its sample. The V gene is TRBV27, the J gene TRBJ2-2; TRBD2 aligns across 9 bases. The CDR3 runs to 17 residues. Trimming cost V 3 bases and J 4 bases; bases outside gene matches: 9. The germline gives CDR1 MNHEY, CDR2 SMNVEV (reference sequence). The CDR3 reads CASSFRAGGESTGELFF. DNA of the CDR3: TGTGCCAGCAGTTTTCGAGCGGGAGGAGAGAGCACCGGGGAGCTGTTTTTT.

The genes are TRBV7-2 and TRBJ2-5; D not resolved. This CDR3 is 10 amino acids long. CDR1 is SGHTA, CDR2 FQGNSA, per germline. Trimming stripped 5 bases from V and 2 bases from J, with 0 bases between. CDR3 DNA: TGTGCCAGCAGCCAAGAGACCCAGTACTTC. It yields the protein CASSQETQYF. The full variable domain, completed using reference TRBV7-2 and TRBJ2-5, is GAGVSQSPSNKVTEKGKDVELRCDPISGHTALYWYRQSLGQGLEFLIYFQGNSAPDKSGLPSDRFSAERTGGSVSTLTIQRTQQEDSAVYLCASSQETQYFGPGTRLLVL.

The chain carries TRBV6-6 and TRBJ1-2; 8 bases map to TRBD1. Germline V gene lookup returns CDR1 MNHNY and CDR2 SVGAGI (reference sequence). The trim removed 0 bases at V and 7 bases at J, leaving 4 bases unmatched. There are 14 residues in the CDR3. The CDR3 loop is CASSYSKTGAGYTF. CDR3 coding DNA: TGTGCCAGCAGTTACTCGAAGACAGGGGCTGGCTACACCTTC.

CDR3 amino acids: CASSGQGARATGELFF. Written as DNA, the CDR3 is TGTGCCAGCAGCGGACAGGGGGCGAGGGCTACCGGGGAGCTGTTTTTT. The chain joins TRBV9 to TRBJ2-2, with TRBD1 matching 10 bases. V dropped 3 bases and J dropped 5; count of bases not matched to a gene: 7. Germline CDR1 and CDR2: SGDLS and YYNGEE. The CDR3 sequence is 16 residues long.

This clone was seen more than once but under ten times. The chain employs TRBV15 and TRBJ1-2; tentatively, D is TRBD1 (5 bases). V gave up 4 bases and J gave up 2 bases, with 11 bases separating them. Germline assignment: CDR1 LNHNV and CDR2 YYDKDF (reference sequence). The CDR3 covers 14 residues. The CDR3 here is CATSNPGHNYGYTF. CDR3 nucleotides: TGTGCCACCAGCAATCCCGGACACAACTATGGCTACACCTTC.

The chain recombines TRBV28 with TRBJ1-4; maybe TRBD1 (5 bases). In germline, CDR1 is MDHEN, CDR2 SYDVKM. The CDR3 covers 13 residues. The V gene lost 6 bases and the J gene lost 10 bases, with 15 bases spanning the gap. In DNA, the CDR3 is TGTGCCAGCAGCCCAGGGTCTGGGGGAAAACTGTTTTTT. It encodes CASSPGSGGKLFF.

The sample holds a few counts of this clone. J is TRBJ1-5 and V is TRBV27; D ambiguous. Trimming stripped 6 bases from V and 0 bases from J, with 12 bases between. CDR1 is MNHEY, CDR2 SMNVEV, per germline (reference sequence). This CDR3 contains 15 residues. The CDR3 region has the DNA TGTGCCAGCAGGCTGGACCCGTTTAGCAATCAGCCCCAGCATTTT. Translating it yields CASRLDPFSNQPQHF.

This clone has just a few counts. J is TRBJ2-3 and V is TRBV29-1; TRBD1 agrees at 7 bases. The CDR3 extends over 12 amino acids. The V gene's germline CDR1 is SQVTM and CDR2 ANQGSEA. V lost 6 bases to trimming and J lost 4 bases; unmatched junction nucleotides: 4. The DNA for the CDR3 is TGCAGCGTGAGACAGGGCCCAGATACGCAGTATTTT. Residues: CSVRQGPDTQYF.

J is TRBJ2-7 and V is TRBV11-3; no reliable D call. The CDR3 covers 14 residues. The ends were cut back, 3 bases at V and 1 base at J, with 10 bases in the middle. Germline V gene sequence: CDR1 SGHNT, CDR2 YENEEA. The CDR3 here is CASSFRVVSYEQYF. In DNA form, the CDR3 reads TGTGCCAGCAGCTTCCGGGTCGTTTCCTACGAGCAGTACTTC.

J is TRBJ1-1 and V is TRBV10-2, with TRBD1 as a possible D gene (5 bases). V lost 4 bases and J 0 bases, leaving 6 bases between the germline ends. Germline-derived CDR1 and CDR2 are WSHSY and SAAADI. The CDR3 consists of 13 residues. The DNA for the CDR3 is TGCGCCAGCAGTGTAGGGGTGAACACTGAAGCTTTCTTT. Translated, it gives CASSVGVNTEAFF.

V and J are TRBV30 and TRBJ2-1; 12 bases are shared with TRBD2. The germline V gene encodes CDR1 GTSNPN and CDR2 SVGIG (reference sequence). CDR3 length: 16 residues. V lost 3 bases to trimming and J lost 0 bases; unmatched junction nucleotides: 3. The CDR3 nucleotides are TGTGCCTGGAGGCTAGCGGGGGGGAGCTCCTACAATGAGCAGTTCTTC. Encoded protein: CAWRLAGGSSYNEQFF.

The rearrangement joins TRBV2 to TRBJ1-3; D unclear. The CDR3 has 13 residues. Looked up from germline, CDR1 is SNHLY and CDR2 is FYNNEI. V gave up 9 bases and J gave up 0 bases, with 9 bases separating them. CDR3 sequence: CARDIHSGNTIYF. As DNA, the CDR3 is TGTGCCAGAGACATCCACTCTGGAAACACCATATATTTT.

The gene calls are TRBV28 and TRBJ2-1; 9 bases agree with TRBD2. V gave up 2 bases and J gave up 8 bases; unmatched junction bases: 7. This CDR3 comprises 15 residues. Germline CDR1 reads MDHEN; CDR2 reads SYDVKM. The CDR3 bases are TGTGCCAGCAGTTTACCCGGGACTAGCTTTCATGAGCAGTTCTTC. This codes for CASSLPGTSFHEQFF.

The chain has TRBV19 and TRBJ1-1; unclear D gene. The CDR3 sequence is 12 residues long. V gave up 3 bases and J gave up 8 bases, with 10 bases separating them. The germline CDR1 and CDR2 sequences are LNHDA and SQIVND (reference sequence). CDR3 nucleotides: TGTGCCAGTAGTATGTTGGGCGCCGAAGCTTTCTTT. The encoded protein is CASSMLGAEAFF.

The CDR3 nucleotides read TGCGCCAGTACAGGGGGCGTGATCAGCAATCAGCCCCAGCATTTT. Amino acids: CASTGGVISNQPQHF. The genes are TRBV10-1 and TRBJ1-5; 9 nucleotides line up with TRBD1. The ends lost 9 bases at V and 1 base at J; junction bases unmatched: 7. CDR3 length: 15 residues. Looked up from germline, CDR1 is WNHNN and CDR2 is SYGVQD (reference sequence).

The genes are TRBV29-1 and TRBJ2-5, with TRBD2 identical over 9 bases. The CDR3 contains 12 residues. Trimming cost V 4 bases and J 5 bases; bases outside gene matches: 2. The V gene's germline CDR1 is SQVTM and CDR2 ANQGSEA. The CDR3 bases are TGCAGCGTTGCTAGCGGGACGGAGACCCAGTACTTC. Protein sequence: CSVASGTETQYF.

The sample holds a few counts of this clone. This chain joins TRBV7-2 and TRBJ1-5; 10 nucleotides line up with TRBD1. This CDR3 contains 17 residues. Germline-derived CDR1 and CDR2 are SGHTA and FQGNSA. J lost 7 bases, V lost 1 base, and 10 bases had no gene match. The CDR3 loop is CASSLVGGQGVGQPQHF. CDR3 nucleotides: TGTGCCAGCAGCTTAGTAGGAGGACAGGGGGTGGGACAGCCCCAGCATTTT.

The chain uses TRBV5-4 and TRBJ1-6; weak D call: TRBD1 (5 bases). The length of the CDR3 is 13 residues. V was shortened by 6 bases and J by 7 bases, with 11 bases between the two germline ends. The germline gives CDR1 SGHNT, CDR2 YYREEE (reference sequence). The CDR3 nucleotides read TGTGCCAGCAAGAGACAGTTGAATTCACCCCTCCACTTT. This codes for CASKRQLNSPLHF. Based on the CDR3 plus reference TRBV5-4 and TRBJ1-6, the full variable domain is ETGVTQSPTHLIKTRGQQVTLRCSSQSGHNTVSWYQQALGQGPQFIFQYYREEENGRGNFPPRFSGLQFPNYSSELNVNALELDDSALYLCASKRQLNSPLHFGNGTRLTVT.

The rearrangement uses TRBV28 and TRBJ1-2; the D gene is possibly TRBD1 (6 bases). The CDR3 totals 14 residues. In germline, CDR1 is MDHEN, CDR2 SYDVKM. The ends were cut back, 10 bases at V and 4 bases at J, with 19 bases in the middle. In nucleotides, the CDR3 is TGTGCCACCTTAGGGGGGGCAATCGGCTATGGCTACACCTTC. Encoded protein: CATLGGAIGYGYTF.